The rows below give T cell receptor beta chains drawn from one sample of a study of T cell responses to AZD1222 COVID-19 vaccine. This table comes from immunoSEQ multiplex PCR, and its TCRdb copy is limited to in-frame clones, with some not included. Found here are some 180,000 clones, roughly 89% of them singletons; the top ten hold over 1.5%. The starting material was peripheral blood, obtained on day 0 of AZD1222 vaccination. These receptors were obtained from an adult in good health. The CDR3 runs from the conserved cysteine through the conserved F or W. D genes are given only for firm matches. The size of a clone is reported for some rows only, either as once, few or many, or as a class for expanded clones.

V	size	D	J	CDR3	DNA
TRBV6-6	few	TRBD1	TRBJ2-7	CASSDGTGAYEQYF	TGTGCCAGCAGCGACGGGACAGGAGCCTACGAGCAGTACTTC
TRBV3-1/TRBV3-2	.	.	TRBJ1-2	CASSSGGKYGYTF	TGTGCCAGCAGCTCGGGGGGGAAATATGGCTACACCTTC
TRBV15	.	.	TRBJ1-5	CATSRSGRAGSSEAQHF	TGTGCCACCAGCAGAAGCGGGAGGGCAGGATCCTCAGAAGCCCAGCATTTT
TRBV24-1	.	.	TRBJ2-3	CATSARGSEDTQYF	TGTGCCACCAGCGCGCGAGGGTCAGAAGATACGCAGTATTTT
TRBV3-1/TRBV3-2	.	TRBD1	TRBJ1-3	CASRDRASSGNTIYF	TGTGCCAGCAGAGACAGGGCGAGCTCTGGAAACACCATATATTTT
TRBV2	once	.	TRBJ2-3	CASSDWGLDTQYF	TGTGCCAGCAGTGATTGGGGGCTAGATACGCAGTATTTT
TRBV12-5	.	.	TRBJ1-1	CASGLGMNTEAFF	TGTGCTAGTGGTTTGGGCATGAACACTGAAGCTTTCTTT
TRBV27	.	TRBD1	TRBJ2-5	CASSLVWTGYQETQYF	TGTGCCAGCAGTTTAGTTTGGACAGGGTACCAAGAGACCCAGTACTTC
TRBV19	.	TRBD2	TRBJ2-1	CASSRREPRAYEQFF	TGTGCCAGTAGTCGGCGGGAGCCCCGTGCCTATGAGCAGTTCTTC
TRBV11-1	.	.	TRBJ2-1	CASSSRGYNEQFF	TGTGCCAGCAGCTCTCGAGGCTACAATGAGCAGTTCTTC